The sequence of this TCR beta chain was determined in a study of blood T cells in healthy people across ages. A J-beta primer mix and a sample-barcoded 5' primer were used in a second PCR of roughly 7 to 12 cycles. TCRdb re-called the 5' RACE reads through MiXCR, storing one row per CDR3 protein. The data hold hundreds of thousands of distinct CDR3 sequences, with roughly 41% observed a single time. The study, taken as a whole, reports: Relative to aged donors, long-lived donors carried more naive CD4+ cells and displayed higher diversity.

About this clonotype: Antigen: not known.

Sample donors were healthy Caucasian individuals that came from Russia, aged roughly 6 to 90. The CDR3 is 13 residues long. V lost 1 base to trimming and J lost 1 base, with 6 bases between them. Germline V lookup: CDR1 SQVTM, CDR2 ANQGSEA. The specimen was blood. This clonotype was obtained from a man older than 75 in good health. The chain uses TRBV29-1 and TRBJ2-3; D not certain. The CDR3 reads CSVEGSGTDTQYF. CDR3 sequence (DNA): TGCAGCGTTGAAGGTTCGGGCACAGATACGCAGTATTTT.